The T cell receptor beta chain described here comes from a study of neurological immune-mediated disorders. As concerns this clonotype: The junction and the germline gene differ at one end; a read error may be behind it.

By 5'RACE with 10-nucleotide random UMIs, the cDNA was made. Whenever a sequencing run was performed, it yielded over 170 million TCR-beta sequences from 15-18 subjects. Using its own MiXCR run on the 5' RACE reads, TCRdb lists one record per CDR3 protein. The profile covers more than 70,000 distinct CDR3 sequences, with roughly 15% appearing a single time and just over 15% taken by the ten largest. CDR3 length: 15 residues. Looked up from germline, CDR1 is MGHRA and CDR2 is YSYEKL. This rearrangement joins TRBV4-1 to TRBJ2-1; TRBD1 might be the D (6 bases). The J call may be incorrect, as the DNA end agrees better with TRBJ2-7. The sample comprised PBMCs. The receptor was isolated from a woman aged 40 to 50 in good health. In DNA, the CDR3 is TGCGCAAGCAGAGGCTACCAGGGGCCCTACAATGAGCAGTACTTC. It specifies CASRGYQGPYNEQYF.